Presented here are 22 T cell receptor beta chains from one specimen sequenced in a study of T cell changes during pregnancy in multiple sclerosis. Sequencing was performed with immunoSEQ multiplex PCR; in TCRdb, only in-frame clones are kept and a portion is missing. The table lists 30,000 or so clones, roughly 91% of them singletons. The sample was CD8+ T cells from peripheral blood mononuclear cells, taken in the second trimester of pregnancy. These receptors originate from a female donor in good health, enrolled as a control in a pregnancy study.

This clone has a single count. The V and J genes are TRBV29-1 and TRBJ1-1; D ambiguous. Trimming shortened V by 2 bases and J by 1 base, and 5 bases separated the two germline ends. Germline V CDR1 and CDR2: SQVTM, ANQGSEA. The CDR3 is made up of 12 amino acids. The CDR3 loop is CSVEYGNTEAFF. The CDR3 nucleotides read TGCAGCGTTGAATACGGGAACACTGAAGCTTTCTTT.

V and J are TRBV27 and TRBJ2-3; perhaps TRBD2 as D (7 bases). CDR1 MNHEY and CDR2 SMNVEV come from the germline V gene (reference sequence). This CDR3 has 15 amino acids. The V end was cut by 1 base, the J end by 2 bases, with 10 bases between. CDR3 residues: CASSLWGGATDTQYF. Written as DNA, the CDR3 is TGTGCCAGCAGTTTATGGGGGGGGGCCACAGATACGCAGTATTTT.

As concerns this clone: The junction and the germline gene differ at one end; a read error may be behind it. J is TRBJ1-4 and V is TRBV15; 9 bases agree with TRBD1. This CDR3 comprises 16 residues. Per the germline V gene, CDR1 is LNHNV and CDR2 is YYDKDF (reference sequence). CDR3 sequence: CATSMAPRGQGNEWVF. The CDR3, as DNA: TGTGCCACCAGCATGGCACCTAGGGGACAGGGAAATGAATGGGTTTTT.

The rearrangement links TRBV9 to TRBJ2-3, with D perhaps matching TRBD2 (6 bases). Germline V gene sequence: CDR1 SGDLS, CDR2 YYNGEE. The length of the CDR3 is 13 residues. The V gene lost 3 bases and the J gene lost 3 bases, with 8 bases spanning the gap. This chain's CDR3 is CASSALATDTQYF. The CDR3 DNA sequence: TGTGCCAGCAGCGCCCTAGCGACAGATACGCAGTATTTT. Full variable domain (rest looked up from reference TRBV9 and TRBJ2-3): DSGVTQTPKHLITATGQRVTLRCSPRSGDLSVYWYQQSLDQGLQFLIQYYNGEERAKGNILERFSAQQFPDLHSELNLSSLELGDSALYFCASSALATDTQYFGPGTRLTVL.

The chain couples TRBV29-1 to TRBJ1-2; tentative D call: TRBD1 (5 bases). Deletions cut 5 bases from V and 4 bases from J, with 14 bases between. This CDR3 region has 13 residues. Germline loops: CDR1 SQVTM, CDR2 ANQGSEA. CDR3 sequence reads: CSVLRDRIYGYTF. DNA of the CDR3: TGCAGCGTTCTCCGCGACAGAATCTATGGCTACACCTTC.

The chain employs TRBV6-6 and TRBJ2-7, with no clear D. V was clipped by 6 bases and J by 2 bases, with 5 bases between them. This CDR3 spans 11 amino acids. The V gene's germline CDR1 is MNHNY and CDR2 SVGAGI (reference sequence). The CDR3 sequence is CASSQTYEQYF. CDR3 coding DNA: TGTGCCAGCAGCCAGACCTACGAGCAGTACTTC.

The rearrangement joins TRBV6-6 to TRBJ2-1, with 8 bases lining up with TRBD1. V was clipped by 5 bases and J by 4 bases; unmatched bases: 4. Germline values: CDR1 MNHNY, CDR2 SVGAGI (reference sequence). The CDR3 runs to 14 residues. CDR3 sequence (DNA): TGTGCCAGCAGTACCCGGACAGGGTACAATGAGCAGTTCTTC. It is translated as CASSTRTGYNEQFF.

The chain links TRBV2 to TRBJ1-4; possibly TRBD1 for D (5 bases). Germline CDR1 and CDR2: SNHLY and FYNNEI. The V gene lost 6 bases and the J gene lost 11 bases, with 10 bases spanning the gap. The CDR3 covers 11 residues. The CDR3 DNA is TGTGCCAGCAGCGGAGGGGTGAAACTGTTTTTT. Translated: CASSGGVKLFF.

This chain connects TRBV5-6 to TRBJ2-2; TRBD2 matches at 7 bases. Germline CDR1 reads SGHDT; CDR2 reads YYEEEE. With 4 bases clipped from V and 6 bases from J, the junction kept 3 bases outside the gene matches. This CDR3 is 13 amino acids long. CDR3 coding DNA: TGTGCCAGCAGCCAAAGCGGGGCCGGGGAGCTGTTTTTT. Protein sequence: CASSQSGAGELFF.

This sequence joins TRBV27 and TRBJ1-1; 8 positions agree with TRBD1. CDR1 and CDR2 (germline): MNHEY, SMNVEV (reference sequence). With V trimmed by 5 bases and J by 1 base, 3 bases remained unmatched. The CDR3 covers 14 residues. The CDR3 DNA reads TGTGCCAGCAGTATACAGGGGGGGAACACTGAAGCTTTCTTT. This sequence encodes CASSIQGGNTEAFF.

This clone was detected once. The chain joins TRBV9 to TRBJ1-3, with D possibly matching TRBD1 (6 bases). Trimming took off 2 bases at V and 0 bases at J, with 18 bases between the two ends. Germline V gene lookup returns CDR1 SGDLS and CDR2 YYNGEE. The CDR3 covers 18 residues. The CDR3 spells CASSVDANLDSSGNTIYF. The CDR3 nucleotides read TGTGCCAGCAGCGTCGACGCGAACCTGGACAGCTCTGGAAACACCATATATTTT.

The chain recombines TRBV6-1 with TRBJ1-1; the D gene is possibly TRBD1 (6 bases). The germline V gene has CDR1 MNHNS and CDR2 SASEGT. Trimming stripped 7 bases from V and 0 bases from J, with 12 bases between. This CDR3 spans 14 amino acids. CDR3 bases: TGTGCCAGCACTAGGACAGTATTGAACACTGAAGCTTTCTTT. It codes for CASTRTVLNTEAFF.

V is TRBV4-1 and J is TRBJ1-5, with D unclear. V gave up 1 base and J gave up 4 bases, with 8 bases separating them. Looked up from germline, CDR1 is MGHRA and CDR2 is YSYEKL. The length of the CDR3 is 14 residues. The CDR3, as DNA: TGCGCCAGCAGCCAAGTACCAGCGAATCAGCCCCAGCATTTT. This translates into CASSQVPANQPQHF.

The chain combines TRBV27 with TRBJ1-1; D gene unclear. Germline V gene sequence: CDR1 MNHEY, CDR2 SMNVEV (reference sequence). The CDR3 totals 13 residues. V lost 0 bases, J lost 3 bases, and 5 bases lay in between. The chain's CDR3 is CASSLSEHTEAFF. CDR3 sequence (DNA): TGTGCCAGCAGTTTATCGGAGCACACTGAAGCTTTCTTT.

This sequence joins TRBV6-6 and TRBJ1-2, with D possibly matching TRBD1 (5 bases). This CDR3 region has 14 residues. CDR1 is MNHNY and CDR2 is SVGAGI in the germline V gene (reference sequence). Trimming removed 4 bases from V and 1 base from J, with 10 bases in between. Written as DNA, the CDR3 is TGTGCCAGCAGTTCAGACAGTCTTAACTATGGCTACACCTTC. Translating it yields CASSSDSLNYGYTF.

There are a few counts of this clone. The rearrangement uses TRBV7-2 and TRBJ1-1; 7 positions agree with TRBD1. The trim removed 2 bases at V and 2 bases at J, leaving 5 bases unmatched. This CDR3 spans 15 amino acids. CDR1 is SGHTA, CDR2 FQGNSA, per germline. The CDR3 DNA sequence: TGTGCCAGCAGCTTATACGGGACAGATAACACTGAAGCTTTCTTT. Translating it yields CASSLYGTDNTEAFF. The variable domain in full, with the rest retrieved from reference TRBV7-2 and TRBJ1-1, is GAGVSQSPSNKVTEKGKDVELRCDPISGHTALYWYRQSLGQGLEFLIYFQGNSAPDKSGLPSDRFSAERTGGSVSTLTIQRTQQEDSAVYLCASSLYGTDNTEAFFGQGTRLTVV.

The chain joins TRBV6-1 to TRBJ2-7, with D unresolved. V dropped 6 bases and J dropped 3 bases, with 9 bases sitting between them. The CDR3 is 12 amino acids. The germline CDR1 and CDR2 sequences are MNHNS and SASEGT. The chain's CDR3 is CASRKSSYEQYF. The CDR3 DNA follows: TGTGCCAGCAGGAAGTCTAGCTACGAGCAGTACTTC.

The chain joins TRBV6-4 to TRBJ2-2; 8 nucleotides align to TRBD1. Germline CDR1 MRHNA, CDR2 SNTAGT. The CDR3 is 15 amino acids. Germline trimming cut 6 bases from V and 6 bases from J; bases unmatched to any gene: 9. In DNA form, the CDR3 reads TGTGCCAGCAGCCCCGGGACAGGCTACTCCGGGGAGCTGTTTTTT. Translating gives CASSPGTGYSGELFF.

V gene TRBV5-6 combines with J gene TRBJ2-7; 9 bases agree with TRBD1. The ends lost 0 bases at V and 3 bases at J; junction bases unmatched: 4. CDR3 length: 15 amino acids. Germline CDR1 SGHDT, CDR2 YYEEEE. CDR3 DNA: TGTGCCAGCAGCTTGGCCGGACAGGGGAACTACGAGCAGTACTTC. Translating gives CASSLAGQGNYEQYF.

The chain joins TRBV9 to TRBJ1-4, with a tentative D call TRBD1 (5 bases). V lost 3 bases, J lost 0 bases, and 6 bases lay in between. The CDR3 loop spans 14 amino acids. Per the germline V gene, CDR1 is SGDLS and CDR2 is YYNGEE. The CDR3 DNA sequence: TGTGCCAGCAGCGAGGGGACAACTAATGAAAAACTGTTTTTT. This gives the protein CASSEGTTNEKLFF.

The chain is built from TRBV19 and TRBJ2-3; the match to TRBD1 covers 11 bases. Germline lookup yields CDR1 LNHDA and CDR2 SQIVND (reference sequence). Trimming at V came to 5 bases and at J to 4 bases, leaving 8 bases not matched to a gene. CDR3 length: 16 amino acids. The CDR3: CASSLRTGGVADTQYF. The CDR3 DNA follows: TGTGCCAGTAGTCTCCGGACAGGGGGCGTGGCAGATACGCAGTATTTT. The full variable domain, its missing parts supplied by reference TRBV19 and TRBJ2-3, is DGGITQSPKYLFRKEGQNVTLSCEQNLNHDAMYWYRQDPGQGLRLIYYSQIVNDFQKGDIAEGYSVSREKKESFPLTVTSAQKNPTAFYLCASSLRTGGVADTQYFGPGTRLTVL.

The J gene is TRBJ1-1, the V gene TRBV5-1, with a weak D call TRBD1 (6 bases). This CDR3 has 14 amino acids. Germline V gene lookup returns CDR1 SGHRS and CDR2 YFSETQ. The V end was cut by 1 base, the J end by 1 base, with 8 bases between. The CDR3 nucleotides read TGCGCCAGCAGCTTGACAGGGTCGAACACTGAAGCTTTCTTT. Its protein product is CASSLTGSNTEAFF.